The 9 T cell receptor beta chains below come from one sample, sequenced in a study of T cell repertoires in cytomegalovirus infection. TCRdb called the reads again in MiXCR, with one record for every CDR3 protein. The sample includes about 360,000 distinct CDR3 sequences, roughly 34% of them seen just once. The antigens these receptors bind are not known. Material: cultured PBMCs, obtained from culture after CMV antigen stimulation. All receptors derive from a human donor in good health (CMV status not recorded). Some clones in this sample may be carry-over from other donors' samples.

This clonotype was seen a handful of times. This chain connects TRBV14 to TRBJ2-1; a weak D match, TRBD1 (6 bases). The CDR3 runs to 15 residues. The V gene lost 5 bases and the J gene lost 2 bases, with 13 bases spanning the gap. The germline V gene encodes CDR1 SGHDN and CDR2 FVKESK. The CDR3 DNA follows: TGTGCCAGCAGCGGACAGTCCCGCCCCTACAATGAGCAGTTCTTC. Amino acids: CASSGQSRPYNEQFF.

The chain employs TRBV28 and TRBJ1-2; D unresolved. The CDR3 covers 13 residues. Trimming pared 2 bases from V and 5 bases from J, leaving 9 bases between. The germline gives CDR1 MDHEN, CDR2 SYDVKM. CDR3 protein: CASSLLTVYGYTF. The CDR3 coding sequence is TGTGCCAGCAGTTTACTAACAGTTTATGGCTACACCTTC.

The rearrangement joins TRBV15 to TRBJ1-1, with 8 bases matching TRBD1. V dropped 3 bases and J dropped 8; count of bases not matched to a gene: 5. CDR3 length equals 13 residues. Germline V gene data show CDR1 as LNHNV and CDR2 as YYDKDF (reference sequence). CDR3 coding DNA: TGTGCCACCAGCAGGGACAGGGTGGTCGAAGCTTTCTTT. This sequence encodes CATSRDRVVEAFF.

The rearrangement links TRBV27 to TRBJ1-1; no definite D call. This CDR3 comprises 15 residues. Trimming left V 7 bases short and J 0 bases short, with 15 bases between. CDR1 and CDR2 from the germline V gene are MNHEY and SMNVEV (reference sequence). The CDR3 reads CASKRAEFMNTEAFF. The CDR3 DNA is TGTGCCAGCAAGCGTGCAGAGTTTATGAACACTGAAGCTTTCTTT.

This clonotype was counted only a few times. The genes are TRBV20-1 and TRBJ2-6, with TRBD1 identical over 9 bases. The length of the CDR3 is 17 residues. CDR1 and CDR2 (germline): DFQATT, SNEGSKA (reference sequence). Losses at the gene ends were 2 bases for V and 0 bases for J; bases not matched to a gene: 5. This chain's CDR3 is CSARIQGARSGANVLTF. The CDR3 DNA follows: TGCAGTGCTAGAATACAGGGGGCCCGCTCTGGGGCCAACGTCCTGACTTTC.

This chain links TRBV11-2 with TRBJ2-3; 8 bases are shared with TRBD1. The CDR3 contains 13 residues. The germline CDR1 and CDR2 sequences are SGHAT and FQNNGV. The trim removed 3 bases at V and 5 bases at J, leaving 1 base unmatched. CDR3 nucleotide sequence: TGTGCCAGCAGCTTCACAGGGGGAGATACGCAGTATTTT. Protein sequence: CASSFTGGDTQYF.

The rearrangement uses TRBV7-6 and TRBJ2-7; maybe TRBD1 (5 bases). V was clipped by 3 bases and J by 5 bases, with 11 bases between them. Germline assignment: CDR1 SGHVS and CDR2 FNYEAQ. The CDR3 consists of 13 residues. The CDR3 here is CASSLGQGDEQYF. Written as DNA, the CDR3 is TGTGCCAGCAGCTTGGGGCAGGGTGACGAGCAGTACTTC. The whole variable domain, remainder taken from reference TRBV7-6 and TRBJ2-7, is GAGVSQSPRYKVTKRGQDVALRCDPISGHVSLYWYRQALGQGPEFLTYFNYEAQQDKSGLPNDRFSAERPEGSISTLTIQRTEQRDSAMYRCASSLGQGDEQYFGPGTRLTVT.

The CDR3 nucleotides are TGTGCCAGCAGTCTCCGGGACAGCGGATCTGGGCCCCAGCATTTT. Encoded protein: CASSLRDSGSGPQHF. The rearrangement joins TRBV12-3 or TRBV12-4 to TRBJ1-5; 7 bases line up with TRBD1. The CDR3 totals 15 residues. J was trimmed by 9 bases and V by 5 bases; bases with no gene match: 13.

CDR3 loop: CASSPGLASGYTQYF. The DNA of the CDR3 is TGTGCCAGCAGTCCTGGACTAGCGTCCGGGTATACGCAGTATTTT. The V gene is TRBV12-3 or TRBV12-4, the J gene TRBJ2-3; the match to TRBD2 covers 9 bases. The CDR3 contains 15 residues. V gave up 5 bases and J gave up 7 bases; unmatched junction bases: 10.